This T cell receptor beta chain comes out of a study of blood T cell repertoires in COVID-19. Overall study context: T cells, B-cell-depleted T cells, or PBMCs supplied cDNA or gDNA.

Seattle patients were enrolled while actively infected and followed longitudinally. This table comes from immunoSEQ multiplex PCR, and its TCRdb copy is limited to in-frame clones, with some not included. The table has about 200,000 clones, around 86% seen once. The sequence came from a woman between 65 and 79 years old with COVID-19, enrolled during active disease. The sequenced material came from peripheral blood.

This CDR3 reads CASTDSYEQYF. CDR3 DNA sequence: TGTGCCAGCACAGATTCCTACGAGCAGTACTTC. The chain recombines TRBV12-3 or TRBV12-4 with TRBJ2-7; unclear D gene. Deletions cut 7 bases from V and 1 base from J, with 5 bases between. The CDR3 totals 11 residues.